The clone carrying this TCR beta chain appeared many times. This CDR3 contains 14 residues. The V and J ends lost 4 bases and 5 bases, in that order; junction bases with no gene match: 4. Germline V gene data show CDR1 as SGHRS and CDR2 as YFSETQ. TCRdb ran MiXCR on the multiplex PCR reads and lists one entry per CDR3 protein. The sample records roughly 110,000 distinct CDR3 sequences, 30% being singletons. Breast cancer patients provided tissue from their axillary draining lymph nodes. The data originate from a study of breast tumors, draining lymph nodes, adjacent tissues. The rearrangement joins TRBV5-1 to TRBJ2-1, with 9 bases matching TRBD2. The TCR sequence derives from a female donor with breast cancer. Some clones in this sample may be carry-over from other donors' samples. Material for sequencing was axillary lymph node tissue. The CDR3 coding sequence is TGCGCCAGCAGCAAGGGACTAGCCGACAATGAGCAGTTCTTC. It specifies CASSKGLADNEQFF.